One sample yielded the 31 T cell receptor beta chains listed below, sequenced in a study of T cell changes during pregnancy in multiple sclerosis. The repertoire was sequenced with immunoSEQ multiplex PCR; TCRdb's copy has only in-frame clones and lacks some. There are approximately 85,000 clones in the sample; 94% occur only once, and about 2.5% lies in the top ten. The sequencing used peripheral blood, collected in the third trimester of pregnancy. These receptors were collected from a female donor with multiple sclerosis, enrolled in a pregnancy study.

The rearrangement joins TRBV29-1 to TRBJ1-2; TRBD1 matches at 8 bases. Germline CDR1 SQVTM, CDR2 ANQGSEA. J gave up 1 base and V 3 bases, and 4 bases lay outside the gene matches. The CDR3 is 14 residues long. Here the CDR3 DNA reads TGCAGCGTTGACCAGGGGGCGAGTAACTATGGCTACACCTTC. It translates to CSVDQGASNYGYTF.

The chain is built from TRBV19 and TRBJ1-5; D not resolved. The CDR3 length is 15 residues. CDR1 and CDR2 from the germline V gene are LNHDA and SQIVND (reference sequence). The V gene lost 5 bases and the J gene lost 9 bases, with 20 bases spanning the gap. The CDR3 here is CASSDGSPGYGPQHF. The CDR3 coding sequence is TGTGCCAGTAGTGATGGGTCCCCGGGTTATGGGCCCCAGCATTTT.

The chain combines TRBV29-1 with TRBJ1-2, with 10 bases that match TRBD1. Trimming took 5 bases from V and 8 from J; bases not matched to a gene: 11. CDR1 and CDR2 from the germline V gene are SQVTM and ANQGSEA. This CDR3 has 14 residues. CDR3 in amino acids: CSVYYRTGGEGYTF. The CDR3 bases are TGCAGCGTTTACTACAGGACAGGGGGAGAGGGCTACACCTTC.

V usage is TRBV30 and J usage is TRBJ1-1; 7 nucleotides align to TRBD1. The trim removed 2 bases at V and 3 bases at J, leaving 6 bases unmatched. The CDR3 covers 14 residues. CDR1 GTSNPN and CDR2 SVGIG come from the germline V gene (reference sequence). CDR3 DNA: TGTGCCTGGAGTCCTAACAGGGGTTACACTGAAGCTTTCTTT. Protein: CAWSPNRGYTEAFF.

Concerning this clone itself: In the same sample, other DNA sequences code for this CDR3. The J gene is TRBJ1-2, the V gene TRBV4-1; D is ambiguous. Trimming stripped 7 bases from V and 6 bases from J, with 12 bases between. The CDR3 contains 12 residues. CDR1 is MGHRA, CDR2 YSYEKL, per germline. In nucleotides, the CDR3 is TGCGCCAGCAAAAAAGGCGGGGATGGCTACACCTTC. This encodes CASKKGGDGYTF.

This clone was seen just once. The chain joins TRBV9 to TRBJ2-2, with TRBD2 as a possible D gene (5 bases). The CDR3 has 14 amino acids. Germline CDR1 is SGDLS and CDR2 is YYNGEE. V dropped 4 bases and J dropped 4 bases, with 11 bases sitting between them. Here the CDR3 DNA reads TGTGCCAGCAGCCGATTAACTAGCACCGGGGAGCTGTTTTTT. Encoded protein: CASSRLTSTGELFF.

The chain carries TRBV7-2 and TRBJ2-1, with 7 bases fitting TRBD1. This CDR3 is built from 15 residues. Germline trimming cut 5 bases from V and 1 base from J; bases unmatched to any gene: 5. Germline loops: CDR1 SGHTA, CDR2 FQGNSA. CDR3 DNA sequence: TGTGCCAGCAGCCGGAGACAGGGTTCCTACAATGAGCAGTTCTTC. Amino acids: CASSRRQGSYNEQFF.

This chain uses TRBV7-9 with TRBJ2-3, with D uncertain. CDR3 length: 14 amino acids. V shed 5 bases and J shed 2 bases, with 11 bases lying between them. The germline V gene has CDR1 SEHNR and CDR2 FQNEAQ (reference sequence). The CDR3 protein is CASSLSLTTDTQYF. CDR3 DNA sequence: TGTGCCAGCAGCCTATCGCTCACCACAGATACGCAGTATTTT.

This sequence joins TRBV6-6 and TRBJ2-7; 9 nucleotides align to TRBD2. CDR1 and CDR2 from the germline V gene are MNHNY and SVGAGI (reference sequence). The CDR3 spans 14 residues. Trimming at V came to 0 bases and at J to 5 bases, leaving 2 bases not matched to a gene. The CDR3 protein is CASSYSPSGDEQYF. CDR3 DNA: TGTGCCAGCAGTTACTCTCCTAGCGGGGACGAGCAGTACTTC.

This chain uses TRBV19 with TRBJ1-1; 7 nucleotides align to TRBD1. Per the germline V gene, CDR1 is LNHDA and CDR2 is SQIVND (reference sequence). The CDR3 covers 14 residues. The junction had 9 bases not matched to a gene; V was cut back by 6 bases and J by 5 bases. In nucleotides, the CDR3 is TGTGCCAGTAGAGCAGGGGGTCGGGGGACTGAAGCTTTCTTT. Translated, it gives CASRAGGRGTEAFF.

Comment on this clone: Other DNA sequences from this sample encode an identical CDR3 as well. The chain uses TRBV27 and TRBJ2-7; no clear D gene. Germline V CDR1 and CDR2: MNHEY, SMNVEV (reference sequence). This CDR3 contains 13 residues. V was cut by 2 bases and J by 4 bases, with 9 bases left in between. The CDR3 DNA follows: TGTGCCAGCAGTTTAGGTCAGACATACGAGCAGTACTTC. This gives the protein CASSLGQTYEQYF.

The chain links TRBV6-5 to TRBJ2-5; D perhaps matches TRBD2 (5 bases). V lost 5 bases and J 5 bases, leaving 18 bases between the germline ends. This CDR3 comprises 15 residues. Germline V lookup: CDR1 MNHEY, CDR2 SVGAGI. CDR3 in amino acids: CASSHRGLGQETQYF. The CDR3 region has the DNA TGTGCCAGCAGTCACCGGGGATTGGGCCAGGAGACCCAGTACTTC.

This sequence joins TRBV18 and TRBJ2-7; no reliable D call. The V end lost 4 bases, the J end lost 0 bases, and 7 bases lay between the germline ends. The CDR3 is 13 residues long. Germline V gives CDR1 KGHSH, CDR2 LQKENI. CDR3 coding DNA: TGTGCCAGCTCACGTACGAGCTCCTACGAGCAGTACTTC. This codes for CASSRTSSYEQYF. Filled out from reference TRBV18 and TRBJ2-7, the complete variable domain reads NAGVMQNPRHLVRRRGQEARLRCSPMKGHSHVYWYRQLPEEGLKFMVYLQKENIIDESGMPKERFSAEFPKEGPSILRIQQVVRGDSAAYFCASSRTSSYEQYFGPGTRLTVT.

V is TRBV21-1 and J is TRBJ1-4; the table's D call TRBD1 went unverified against the DNA. TRBV21-1 is designated a pseudogene. This CDR3 contains 14 residues. The CDR3 region has the DNA TGTGCCAGCAGTCACAGGGGAACTAATGAAAAACTGTTTTTT. Its protein is CASSHRGTNEKLFF.

This clone was counted only a few times. The rearrangement uses TRBV4-1 and TRBJ1-2; 8 nucleotides match TRBD1. In germline, CDR1 is MGHRA, CDR2 YSYEKL. J gave up 3 bases and V 0 bases, and 6 bases lay outside the gene matches. This CDR3 has 16 residues. The CDR3, as DNA: TGCGCCAGCAGCCAAGAAACCCAGGGGGCGTACTATGGCTACACCTTC. Its protein is CASSQETQGAYYGYTF.

The V gene is TRBV15, the J gene TRBJ2-7; no definite D call. V shed 3 bases and J shed 4 bases, with 10 bases lying between them. Germline V CDR1 and CDR2: LNHNV, YYDKDF (reference sequence). CDR3 size: 13 residues. As DNA, the CDR3 is TGTGCCACCAGCAGCGAGCCTCTATACGAGCAGTACTTC. Protein sequence: CATSSEPLYEQYF.

V gene TRBV4-2 combines with J gene TRBJ1-5, with D unresolved. This CDR3 has 18 residues. The germline gives CDR1 LGHNA, CDR2 YNFKEQ. The V end lost 0 bases, the J end lost 3 bases, and 18 bases lay between the germline ends. This CDR3 is CASSQEAYQALSNQPQHF. The DNA for the CDR3 is TGTGCCAGCAGCCAAGAAGCTTATCAGGCCCTATCCAATCAGCCCCAGCATTTT.

The chain carries TRBV7-8 and TRBJ2-7; tentatively, D is TRBD1 (6 bases). CDR3 length: 16 amino acids. Trimming took off 5 bases at V and 7 bases at J, with 24 bases between the two ends. The germline CDR1 and CDR2 sequences are SGHVS and FQNEAQ. CDR3: CASSPGLGLGAWEQYF. DNA for the CDR3: TGTGCCAGCAGCCCCGGGCTGGGGTTGGGGGCGTGGGAGCAGTACTTC.

By its share, this clone is medium-sized. The chain links TRBV10-3 to TRBJ1-4, with unresolved D. This CDR3 has 13 residues. V dropped 8 bases and J dropped 3 bases, with 10 bases sitting between them. CDR1 is ENHRY and CDR2 is SYGVKD in the germline V gene. The CDR3 nucleotides read TGTGCCATCCGTAAACAGCCTAATGAAAAACTGTTTTTT. Translating it yields CAIRKQPNEKLFF.

The rearrangement uses TRBV19 and TRBJ1-2, with a possible D match to TRBD1 (6 bases). This CDR3 contains 13 residues. Trimming cost V 5 bases and J 1 base, with 8 bases left between them. The germline CDR1 and CDR2 sequences are LNHDA and SQIVND (reference sequence). The CDR3 is CASSARGNYGYTF. The CDR3 DNA sequence: TGTGCCAGTAGTGCCAGGGGTAACTATGGCTACACCTTC.

The table lists this clone with a count of one. The gene calls are TRBV5-6 and TRBJ1-4, with 8 bases aligning to TRBD1. The CDR3 has 16 amino acids. Germline CDR1 is SGHDT and CDR2 is YYEEEE. Trimming at V came to 4 bases and at J to 9 bases, leaving 14 bases not matched to a gene. The CDR3 is CASSRGMTGDQKKLFF. CDR3 DNA: TGTGCCAGCAGCCGCGGAATGACAGGGGATCAAAAAAAACTGTTTTTT.

V usage is TRBV5-1 and J usage is TRBJ2-5, with D unclear. The germline V gene has CDR1 SGHRS and CDR2 YFSETQ. This CDR3 spans 13 amino acids. Trimming shortened V by 0 bases and J by 3 bases, and 6 bases separated the two germline ends. CDR3 DNA sequence: TGCGCCAGCAGCTTGGTCCCCGAAGAGACCCAGTACTTC. Amino acid sequence: CASSLVPEETQYF.

The chain joins TRBV2 to TRBJ1-3, with D perhaps TRBD1 (6 bases). The V gene lost 7 bases and the J gene lost 0 bases, with 16 bases spanning the gap. CDR1 and CDR2 from the germline V gene are SNHLY and FYNNEI. The CDR3 sequence is 16 residues long. The CDR3: CASNGDILSSGNTIYF. DNA for the CDR3: TGTGCCAGCAATGGGGACATTTTGAGCTCTGGAAACACCATATATTTT. The variable domain in full, completed from reference TRBV2 and TRBJ1-3, reads EPEVTQTPSHQVTQMGQEVILRCVPISNHLYFYWYRQILGQKVEFLVSFYNNEISEKSEIFDDQFSVERPDGSNFTLKIRSTKLEDSAMYFCASNGDILSSGNTIYFGEGSWLTVV.

The V gene is TRBV6-5, the J gene TRBJ1-1; tentatively, D is TRBD1 (5 bases). Germline V gives CDR1 MNHEY, CDR2 SVGAGI. Trimming removed 8 bases from V and 1 base from J, with 11 bases in between. The length of the CDR3 is 13 residues. CDR3 in DNA: TGTGCCAGCTCGGGGACTTGGAACACTGAAGCTTTCTTT. It translates to CASSGTWNTEAFF.

The rearrangement uses TRBV30 and TRBJ2-2; a possible D gene is TRBD1 (6 bases). Germline CDR1 reads GTSNPN; CDR2 reads SVGIG (reference sequence). The CDR3 runs 14 residues. Trimming pared 3 bases from V and 4 bases from J, leaving 12 bases between. The CDR3 loop is CAWRAGVSTGELFF. The CDR3 DNA sequence: TGTGCCTGGAGGGCAGGGGTTAGCACCGGGGAGCTGTTTTTT.

This sequence joins TRBV27 and TRBJ1-4; 8 nucleotides match TRBD1. This CDR3 has 18 residues. CDR1 is MNHEY and CDR2 is SMNVEV in the germline V gene (reference sequence). V dropped 6 bases and J dropped 6; count of bases not matched to a gene: 18. CDR3 bases: TGTGCCAGCAGCCGTAAAACCGCAGGGGGCTTTAATCATGAAAAACTGTTTTTT. This encodes CASSRKTAGGFNHEKLFF. Based on the CDR3 plus reference TRBV27 and TRBJ1-4, the full variable domain is EAQVTQNPRYLITVTGKKLTVTCSQNMNHEYMSWYRQDPGLGLRQIYYSMNVEVTDKGDVPEGYKVSRKEKRNFPLILESPSPNQTSLYFCASSRKTAGGFNHEKLFFGSGTQLSVL.

The chain is built from TRBV5-4 and TRBJ2-7, with 7 bases identical to TRBD2. This CDR3 is 13 amino acids long. In germline, CDR1 is SGHNT, CDR2 YYREEE (reference sequence). The J segment lost 6 bases and the V segment lost 4 bases, leaving 7 bases of the junction unmatched. The CDR3 DNA reads TGTGCCAGCAGCGGAAGCCTAGCGGTCGAGCAGTACTTC. As protein: CASSGSLAVEQYF.

This chain uses TRBV2 with TRBJ2-3, with 8 bases identical to TRBD1. Germline assignment: CDR1 SNHLY and CDR2 FYNNEI. V trimming: 5 bases; J trimming: 5 bases; junction bases outside the gene matches: 6. The CDR3 consists of 14 residues. CDR3 bases: TGTGCCAGCAGTCTGTGGGACAGGCTAGATACGCAGTATTTT. This gives the protein CASSLWDRLDTQYF.

The chain uses TRBV5-1 and TRBJ2-7; no clear D. Germline assignment: CDR1 SGHRS and CDR2 YFSETQ. CDR3 length equals 12 residues. Trimming took 8 bases from V and 4 from J, leaving 13 bases between them. CDR3 sequence (DNA): TGCGCCAGTCAGTCCGAGGTGTACGAGCAGTACTTC. As protein: CASQSEVYEQYF.

The V gene is TRBV19, the J gene TRBJ2-7; 7 bases fit TRBD1. Germline values: CDR1 LNHDA, CDR2 SQIVND (reference sequence). CDR3 length: 13 amino acids. V lost 5 bases and J lost 6; bases outside the gene matches: 7. Written as DNA, the CDR3 is TGTGCCAGTAGTCCCGGGACAGTACGCGAGCAGTACTTC. Translating gives CASSPGTVREQYF.

Here the CDR3 DNA reads TGTGCCAGTAGTTACTACAGCGGCGAGCAGTACTTC. Translation gives CASSYYSGEQYF. V gene TRBV19 combines with J gene TRBJ2-7, with D possibly TRBD2 on 5 matching bases. Germline values: CDR1 LNHDA, CDR2 SQIVND (reference sequence). There are 12 residues in the CDR3. The V and J ends lost 5 bases and 6 bases respectively, with 11 bases between them.